This TCR beta chain was profiled in a study of blood T cell repertoires in COVID-19. The CDR3 is 15 residues long. With 4 bases clipped from V and 6 bases from J, the junction kept 10 bases outside the gene matches. Germline-derived CDR1 and CDR2 are SGHTS and YDEGEE. This clone was counted only a few times. Sequencing used immunoSEQ multiplex PCR; TCRdb keeps in-frame clones, though not all of them. The sample lists approximately 150,000 clones, around 90% occurring once. This clonotype was obtained from a woman in her fifties or sixties who had recovered from COVID-19. Sequencing was carried out using peripheral blood. The chain has TRBV5-8 and TRBJ1-2, with TRBD1 matching 9 bases. The CDR3 here is CASSGIDRGMDGYTF. The CDR3, as DNA: TGTGCCAGCAGCGGCATCGACAGGGGGATGGATGGCTACACCTTC. Complete variable domain (other parts from reference TRBV5-8 and TRBJ1-2): EAGVTQSPTHLIKTRGQQATLRCSPISGHTSVYWYQQALGLGLQFLLWYDEGEERNRGNFPPRFSGRQFPNYSSELNVNALELEDSALYLCASSGIDRGMDGYTFGSGTRLTVV.